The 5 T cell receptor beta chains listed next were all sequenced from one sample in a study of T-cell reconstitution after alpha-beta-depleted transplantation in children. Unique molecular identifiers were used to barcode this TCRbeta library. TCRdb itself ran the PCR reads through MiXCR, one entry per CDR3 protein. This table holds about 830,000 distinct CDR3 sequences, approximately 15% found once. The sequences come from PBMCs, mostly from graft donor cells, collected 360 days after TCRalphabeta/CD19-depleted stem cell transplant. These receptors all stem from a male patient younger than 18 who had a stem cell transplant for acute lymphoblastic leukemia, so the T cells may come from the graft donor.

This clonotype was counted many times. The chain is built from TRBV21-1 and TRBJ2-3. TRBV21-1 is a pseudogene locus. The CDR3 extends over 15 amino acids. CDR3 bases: TGTGCCAGCAGCAAAGTCGCAGGCTTCACAGATACGCAGTATTTT. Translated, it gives CASSKVAGFTDTQYF.

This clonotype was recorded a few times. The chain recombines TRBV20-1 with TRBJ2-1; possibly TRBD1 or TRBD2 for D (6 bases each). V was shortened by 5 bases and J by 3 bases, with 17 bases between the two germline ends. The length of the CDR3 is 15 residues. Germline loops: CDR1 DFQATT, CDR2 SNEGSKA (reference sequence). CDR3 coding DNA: TGCAGTGCTGGAGGGGGACACCGCTTCTACAATGAGCAGTTCTTC. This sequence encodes CSAGGGHRFYNEQFF.

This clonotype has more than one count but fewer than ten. The CDR3 sequence: CASSRARFDEQYF. CDR3 sequence (DNA): TGCGCCAGCAGCCGGGCGAGGTTCGACGAGCAGTACTTC. The V gene is TRBV5-1, the J gene TRBJ2-7, with D hard to call. The CDR3 runs to 13 residues. V was clipped by 4 bases and J by 5 bases, with 13 bases between them. Germline CDR1 reads SGHRS; CDR2 reads YFSETQ.

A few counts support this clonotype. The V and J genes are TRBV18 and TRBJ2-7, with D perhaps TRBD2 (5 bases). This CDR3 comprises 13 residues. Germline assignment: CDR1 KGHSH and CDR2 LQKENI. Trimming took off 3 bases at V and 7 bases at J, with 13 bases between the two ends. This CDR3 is CASSPGLGHEQYF. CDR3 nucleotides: TGTGCCAGCTCACCCGGACTGGGCCATGAGCAGTACTTC.

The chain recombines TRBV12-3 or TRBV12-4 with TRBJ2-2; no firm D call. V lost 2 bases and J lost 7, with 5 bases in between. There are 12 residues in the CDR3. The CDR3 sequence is CASSLIDGELFF. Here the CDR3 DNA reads TGTGCCAGCAGTTTAATCGACGGGGAGCTGTTTTTT.